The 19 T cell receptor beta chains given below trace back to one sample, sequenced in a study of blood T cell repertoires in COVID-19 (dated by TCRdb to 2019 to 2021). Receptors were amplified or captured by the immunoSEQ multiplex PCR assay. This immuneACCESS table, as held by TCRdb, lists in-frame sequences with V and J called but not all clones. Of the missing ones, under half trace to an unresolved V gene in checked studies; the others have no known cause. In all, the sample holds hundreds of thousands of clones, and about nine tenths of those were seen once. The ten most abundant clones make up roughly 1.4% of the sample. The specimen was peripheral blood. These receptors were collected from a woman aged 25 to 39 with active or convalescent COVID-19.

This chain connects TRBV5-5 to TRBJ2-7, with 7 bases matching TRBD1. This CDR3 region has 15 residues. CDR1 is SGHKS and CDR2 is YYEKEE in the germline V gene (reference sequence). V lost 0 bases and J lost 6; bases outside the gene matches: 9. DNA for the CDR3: TGTGCCAGCAGCTTGGAACCGACAGGGTTTGGCGAGCAGTACTTC. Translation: CASSLEPTGFGEQYF.

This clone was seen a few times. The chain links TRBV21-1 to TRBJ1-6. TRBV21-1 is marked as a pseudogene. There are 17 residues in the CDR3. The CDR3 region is CASSKVREARNNSPLHF. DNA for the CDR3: TGTGCCAGCAGCAAAGTGCGAGAAGCTAGAAATAATTCACCCCTCCACTTT.

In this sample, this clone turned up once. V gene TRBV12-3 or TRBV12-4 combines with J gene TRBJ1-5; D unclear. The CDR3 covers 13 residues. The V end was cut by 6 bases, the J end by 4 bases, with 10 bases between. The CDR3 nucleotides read TGTGCCAGCAGCCCCGAGCTAAATCAGCCCCAGCATTTT. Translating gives CASSPELNQPQHF.

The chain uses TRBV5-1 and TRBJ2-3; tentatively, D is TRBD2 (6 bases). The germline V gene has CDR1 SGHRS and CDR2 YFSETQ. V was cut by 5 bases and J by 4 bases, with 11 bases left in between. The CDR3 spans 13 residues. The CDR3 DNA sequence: TGCGCCAGCAGGACTAGAAATTCAGATACGCAGTATTTT. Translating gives CASRTRNSDTQYF.

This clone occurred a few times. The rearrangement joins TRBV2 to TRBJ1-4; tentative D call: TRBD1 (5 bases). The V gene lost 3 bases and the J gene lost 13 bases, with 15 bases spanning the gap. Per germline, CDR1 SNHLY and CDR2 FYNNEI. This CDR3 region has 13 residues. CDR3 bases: TGTGCCAGCAGTGAGGAAATGGCGGGGCGACTGTTTTTT. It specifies CASSEEMAGRLFF.

CDR3: CASFGKPWDMNTEAFF. In DNA, the CDR3 is TGTGCCAGCTTCGGGAAGCCGTGGGATATGAACACTGAAGCTTTCTTT. This rearrangement joins TRBV14 to TRBJ1-1; D gene ambiguous. Between the trimmed V and J ends, which lost 8 bases and 0 bases, there was a span of 19 bases. The CDR3 sequence is 16 residues long. Germline assignment: CDR1 SGHDN and CDR2 FVKESK. Based on the CDR3 plus reference TRBV14 and TRBJ1-1, the full variable domain is EAGVTQFPSHSVIEKGQTVTLRCDPISGHDNLYWYRRVMGKEIKFLLHFVKESKQDESGMPNNRFLAERTGGTYSTLKVQPAELEDSGVYFCASFGKPWDMNTEAFFGQGTRLTVV.

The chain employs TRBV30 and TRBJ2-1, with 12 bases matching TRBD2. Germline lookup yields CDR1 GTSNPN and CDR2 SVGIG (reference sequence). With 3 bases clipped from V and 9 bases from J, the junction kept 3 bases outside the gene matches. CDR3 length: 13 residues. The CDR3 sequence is CAWRRTSGIEQFF. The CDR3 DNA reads TGTGCCTGGAGACGGACTAGCGGGATTGAGCAGTTCTTC. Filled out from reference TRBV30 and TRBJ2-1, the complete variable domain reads SQTIHQWPATLVQPVGSPLSLECTVEGTSNPNLYWYRQAAGRGLQLLFYSVGIGQISSEVPQNLSASRPQDRQFILSSKKLLLSDSGFYLCAWRRTSGIEQFFGPGTRLTVL.

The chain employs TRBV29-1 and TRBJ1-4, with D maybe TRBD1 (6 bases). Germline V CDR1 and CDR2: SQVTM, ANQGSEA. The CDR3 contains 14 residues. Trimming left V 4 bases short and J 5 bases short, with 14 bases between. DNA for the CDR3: TGCAGCGTTGCGAGGGACACCGCGAATGAAAAACTGTTTTTT. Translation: CSVARDTANEKLFF.

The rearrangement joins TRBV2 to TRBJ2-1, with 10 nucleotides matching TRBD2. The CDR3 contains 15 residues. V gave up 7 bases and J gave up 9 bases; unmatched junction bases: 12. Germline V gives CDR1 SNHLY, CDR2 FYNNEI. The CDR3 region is CASTALAGVGGEQFF. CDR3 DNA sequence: TGTGCCAGCACGGCGCTAGCGGGAGTCGGAGGTGAGCAGTTCTTC.

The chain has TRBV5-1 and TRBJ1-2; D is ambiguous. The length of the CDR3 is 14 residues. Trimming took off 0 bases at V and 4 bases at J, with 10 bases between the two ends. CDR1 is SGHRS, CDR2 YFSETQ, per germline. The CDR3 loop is CASSLEPGIYGYTF. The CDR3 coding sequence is TGCGCCAGCAGCTTGGAACCGGGGATCTATGGCTACACCTTC. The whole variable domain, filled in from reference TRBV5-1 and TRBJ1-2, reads KAGVTQTPRYLIKTRGQQVTLSCSPISGHRSVSWYQQTPGQGLQFLFEYFSETQRNKGNFPGRFSGRQFSNSRSEMNVSTLELGDSALYLCASSLEPGIYGYTFGSGTRLTVV.

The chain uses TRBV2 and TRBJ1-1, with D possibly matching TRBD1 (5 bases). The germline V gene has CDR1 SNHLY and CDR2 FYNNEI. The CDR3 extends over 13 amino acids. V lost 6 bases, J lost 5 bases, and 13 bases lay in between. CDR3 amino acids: CASSQAKGTEAFF. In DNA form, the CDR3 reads TGTGCCAGCAGCCAAGCTAAGGGGACTGAAGCTTTCTTT. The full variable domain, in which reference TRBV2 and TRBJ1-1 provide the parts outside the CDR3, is EPEVTQTPSHQVTQMGQEVILRCVPISNHLYFYWYRQILGQKVEFLVSFYNNEISEKSEIFDDQFSVERPDGSNFTLKIRSTKLEDSAMYFCASSQAKGTEAFFGQGTRLTVV.

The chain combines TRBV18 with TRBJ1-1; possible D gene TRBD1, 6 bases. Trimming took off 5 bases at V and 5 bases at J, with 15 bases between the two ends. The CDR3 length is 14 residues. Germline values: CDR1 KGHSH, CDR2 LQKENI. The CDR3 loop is CASSYNRDGTEAFF. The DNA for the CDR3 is TGTGCCAGCTCATATAACAGGGACGGGACTGAAGCTTTCTTT.

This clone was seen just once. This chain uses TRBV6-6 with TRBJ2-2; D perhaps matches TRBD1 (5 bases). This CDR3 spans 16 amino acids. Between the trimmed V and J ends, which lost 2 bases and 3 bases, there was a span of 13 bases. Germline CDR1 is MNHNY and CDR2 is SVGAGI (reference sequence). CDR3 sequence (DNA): TGTGCCAGCAGTTACAGCACCGTGGGGCACACCGGGGAGCTGTTTTTT. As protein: CASSYSTVGHTGELFF.

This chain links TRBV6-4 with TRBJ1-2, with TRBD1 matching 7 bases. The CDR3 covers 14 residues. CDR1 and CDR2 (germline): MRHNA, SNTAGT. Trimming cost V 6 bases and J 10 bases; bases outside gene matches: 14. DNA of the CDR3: TGTGCCAGCAGGCCGACAGGGCTTGAAACTTACTACACCTTC. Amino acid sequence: CASRPTGLETYYTF.

CDR3 coding DNA: TGTGCCAGCAGCCAATTTGGCACAGACAGCTCCTACGAGCAGTACTTC. This sequence encodes CASSQFGTDSSYEQYF. The rearrangement uses TRBV3-1 (or the pseudogene TRBV3-2) and TRBJ2-7; TRBD1 might be the D (5 bases). CDR1 is LGHDT, CDR2 YNNKEL, per germline (reference sequence). With 2 bases removed from V and 0 bases from J, the gap between germline ends came to 14 bases. The CDR3 has 16 residues.

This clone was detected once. As DNA, the CDR3 is TGTGCCAGCAGTGTACAGAACACCGGGGAGCTGTTTTTT. It yields the protein CASSVQNTGELFF. The chain recombines TRBV14 with TRBJ2-2; D is unresolved. The germline V gene encodes CDR1 SGHDN and CDR2 FVKESK. V lost 6 bases, J lost 1 base, and 6 bases lay in between. The CDR3 runs 13 residues.

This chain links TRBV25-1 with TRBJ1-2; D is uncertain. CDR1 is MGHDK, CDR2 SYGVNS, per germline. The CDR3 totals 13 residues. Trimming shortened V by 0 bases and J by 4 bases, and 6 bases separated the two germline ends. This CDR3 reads CASSEYGFYGYTF. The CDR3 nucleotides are TGTGCCAGCAGTGAATACGGGTTCTATGGCTACACCTTC.

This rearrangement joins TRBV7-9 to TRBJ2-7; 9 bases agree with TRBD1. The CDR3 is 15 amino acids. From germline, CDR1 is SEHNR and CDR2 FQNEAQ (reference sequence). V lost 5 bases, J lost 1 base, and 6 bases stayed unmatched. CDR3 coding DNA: TGTGCCAGCAGCAGGACAGGGGATAGATCCTACGAGCAGTACTTC. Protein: CASSRTGDRSYEQYF.

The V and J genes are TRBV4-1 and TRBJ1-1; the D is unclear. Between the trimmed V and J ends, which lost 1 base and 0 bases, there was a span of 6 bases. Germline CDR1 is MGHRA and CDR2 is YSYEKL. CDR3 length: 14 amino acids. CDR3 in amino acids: CASSQGLVNTEAFF. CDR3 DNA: TGCGCCAGCAGCCAAGGATTAGTGAACACTGAAGCTTTCTTT.